The 4 T cell receptor beta chains below all came from one sample that was sequenced in a study of shared clonotypes between healthy human individuals. The protocol was immunoSEQ multiplex PCR, while the TCRdb copy is restricted to in-frame clones and leaves out a portion. This table holds about 1.5 million clones, approximately 98% found once. Sample: naive CD4+ T cells sorted from blood. The subset was: CD45RA+ positively selected. Receptors were obtained from a man aged 25-40 years in good health.

Turning to this clone: Additional DNA sequences in this sample encode the identical CDR3. V usage is TRBV9 and J usage is TRBJ2-7; no definite D call. Germline CDR1 and CDR2: SGDLS and YYNGEE. The V end was cut by 0 bases, the J end by 1 base, with 8 bases between. CDR3 size: 14 residues. CDR3 amino acids: CASSVDVGSYEQYF. The DNA of the CDR3 is TGTGCCAGCAGCGTAGATGTAGGTTCCTACGAGCAGTACTTC.

The rearrangement joins TRBV10-3 to TRBJ2-1; a possible D gene is TRBD2 (5 bases). The germline gives CDR1 ENHRY, CDR2 SYGVKD. CDR3 length: 15 amino acids. V lost 10 bases and J lost 5, with 21 bases in between. CDR3 in DNA: TGTGCCACGAAATCAGTATGGGGAGACCACAATGAGCAGTTCTTC. As protein: CATKSVWGDHNEQFF.

V is TRBV29-1 and J is TRBJ2-1; the D call may be TRBD1 or TRBD2 (6 bases each). The V end was cut by 7 bases, the J end by 4 bases, with 11 bases between. The CDR3 runs 12 residues. Per the germline V gene, CDR1 is SQVTM and CDR2 is ANQGSEA. The CDR3 loop is CSGGAAYNEQFF. Here the CDR3 DNA reads TGCAGCGGGGGGGCAGCATACAATGAGCAGTTCTTC.

The chain recombines TRBV11-2 with TRBJ2-2, with TRBD2 matching 7 bases. The CDR3 length is 16 residues. V was clipped by 3 bases and J by 2 bases; unmatched bases: 6. Germline V gene data show CDR1 as SGHAT and CDR2 as FQNNGV. CDR3 DNA sequence: TGTGCCAGCAGCTTCCGGGGAGGGCCAAACACCGGGGAGCTGTTTTTT. Amino acids: CASSFRGGPNTGELFF.